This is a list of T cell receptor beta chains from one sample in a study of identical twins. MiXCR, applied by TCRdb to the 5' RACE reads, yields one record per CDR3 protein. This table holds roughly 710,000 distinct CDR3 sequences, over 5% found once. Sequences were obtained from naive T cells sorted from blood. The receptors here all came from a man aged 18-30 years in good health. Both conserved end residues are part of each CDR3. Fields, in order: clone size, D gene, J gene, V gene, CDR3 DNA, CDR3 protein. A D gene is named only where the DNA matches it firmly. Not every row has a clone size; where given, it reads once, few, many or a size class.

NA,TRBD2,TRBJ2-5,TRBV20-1,TGCAGTGCTAGACCATTGAGGCGGGAGAGGAGTGAGACCCAGTACTTC,CSARPLRRERSETQYF
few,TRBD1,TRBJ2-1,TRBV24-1,TGTGCCACCAGCAGGACAGGGACGCTGGCTGAGCAGTTCTTC,CATSRTGTLAEQFF
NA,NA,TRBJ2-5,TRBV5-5,TGTGCCAGCAGCCCCCCGGGCCCCCGGACAGTTGAAGAGACCCAGTACTTC,CASSPPGPRTVEETQYF
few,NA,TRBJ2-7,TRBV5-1,TGCGCCAGCAGCGGGAGAGCAGGGACCTACGAGCAGTACTTC,CASSGRAGTYEQYF
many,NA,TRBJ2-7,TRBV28,TGTGCCAGCAGTCCTGGGAAATACGAGCAGTACTTC,CASSPGKYEQYF
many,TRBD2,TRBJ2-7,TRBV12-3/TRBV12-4,TGTGCCAGCAGTTCAGCGGGAGACTCCTACGAGCAGTACTTC,CASSSAGDSYEQYF
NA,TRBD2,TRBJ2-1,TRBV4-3,TGCGCCAGCAGCCAAGGTCCGGGGGGAGGAAATGAGCAGTTCTTC,CASSQGPGGGNEQFF
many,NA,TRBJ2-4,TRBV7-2,TGTGCCAGCACACCCTGGCCCGGAAACATTCAGTACTTC,CASTPWPGNIQYF
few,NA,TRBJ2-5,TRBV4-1,TGCGCCAGCAGCCAAGTCGTAAACCGGGAGCGGGAGACCCAGTACTTC,CASSQVVNRERETQYF
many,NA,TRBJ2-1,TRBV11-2,TGTGCCAGCAGCTTAGAGAGATTAGCGACCACCTACAATGAGCAGTTCTTC,CASSLERLATTYNEQFF
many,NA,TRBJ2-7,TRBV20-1,TGCAGTGCTAGGATGTTGGCTGGCTACGAGCAGTACTTC,CSARMLAGYEQYF
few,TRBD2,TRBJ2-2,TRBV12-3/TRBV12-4,TGTGCCAGCAGTTTTACGACTAGCGGGATCCCGACGAACACCGGGGAGCTGTTTTTT,CASSFTTSGIPTNTGELFF